A selection of T cell receptor beta chains follows, all from one sample in a study of blood T cell repertoires in COVID-19. TCRdb keeps only in-frame clones here, not all; method: immunoSEQ multiplex PCR. The data hold approximately 170,000 clones, with about 92% observed a single time. Sample: peripheral blood. These receptors were obtained from a man between 60 and 75 years old with active or convalescent COVID-19. Both conserved end residues are part of each CDR3. D genes are given only for firm matches. Clone size appears in some rows only: once, few, many, or a class for an expanded clone.

TRBJ1-1,.,TRBV19,.,TGTGCCAGTAGTATATCAGGGAACACTGAAGCTTTCTTT,CASSISGNTEAFF
TRBJ1-1,.,TRBV7-6,TRBD1,TGTGCCAGCAGCTTAGCTTGGACAGGGAGGGGGGTGGTCACTGAAGCTTTCTTT,CASSLAWTGRGVVTEAFF
TRBJ1-1,.,TRBV20-1,.,TGCAGTGCTACACCTCGAGTCGGAGCTTTCTTT,CSATPRVGAFF
TRBJ1-2,.,TRBV4-1,TRBD1,TGCGCCAGCAGCCAGGAACCGGACAGGGCGTGGGGCTATGGCTACACCTTC,CASSQEPDRAWGYGYTF
TRBJ1-1,.,TRBV11-2,TRBD1,TGTGCCAGCAGCTCCCAGGGGGCTGGCACTGAAGCTTTCTTT,CASSSQGAGTEAFF
TRBJ2-5,.,TRBV19,.,TGTGCCAGTAGTAGAATTGCGGAGACCCAGTACTTC,CASSRIAETQYF
TRBJ2-5,.,TRBV7-9,TRBD1,TGTGCCAGCAGCTTAGCGCTGGGACAGGGGAAGCGTTTAGAGACCCAGTACTTC,CASSLALGQGKRLETQYF
TRBJ1-2,once,TRBV10-1,TRBD1,TGCGCCAGCAGTGAGCAAGGGACAGTCTACACCTTC,CASSEQGTVYTF
TRBJ2-2,few,TRBV24-1,.,TGTGCCACCAGTGAAACAGGGAGGGCCGGGGAGCTGTTTTTT,CATSETGRAGELFF
TRBJ1-1,.,TRBV30,TRBD1,TGTGCCAGAAGACAGGGGTCGAACACTGAAGCTTTCTTT,CARRQGSNTEAFF
TRBJ1-4,.,TRBV5-6,TRBD1,TGTGCCAGCAGCACCCCGACAGGGTATAGGGAAAAACTGTTTTTT,CASSTPTGYREKLFF
TRBJ2-7,.,TRBV27,.,TGTGCCATTTACCCCAGGACACAACCATTCCGGGCCTCCTACGAGCAGTACTTC,CAIYPRTQPFRASYEQYF
TRBJ1-2,.,TRBV10-3,.,TGTGCCATCACCCCGGCAGGGGACGGGGTTGGCTACACCTTC,CAITPAGDGVGYTF
TRBJ2-2,.,TRBV5-1,.,TGCGCCAGCAGCTCCCGGAGCGGAAACACCGGGGAGCTGTTTTTT,CASSSRSGNTGELFF
TRBJ2-7,.,TRBV10-1,TRBD1,TGCGCCAGCCGGGCGATTTCTCTGGACAGGTCCCCTGTCGAGCAGTACTTC,CASRAISLDRSPVEQYF
TRBJ2-7,.,TRBV18,TRBD1,TGTGCCAGCTCACCACTCATGTTCGACAGGGGGTACGAGCAGTACTTC,CASSPLMFDRGYEQYF
TRBJ1-1,.,TRBV2,TRBD1,TGTGCCAGCCGGGGACAGGGGGCCCGAGCTTTCTTT,CASRGQGARAFF
TRBJ2-6,.,TRBV10-3,TRBD1,TGTGCCATTAGTAACCCAGGGGGCGCGTCCTCTGGGGCCAACGTCCTGACTTTC,CAISNPGGASSGANVLTF
TRBJ2-2,.,TRBV10-2,TRBD1,TGCGCCAGACACAGGGGCGCGAACACCGGGGAGCTGTTTTTT,CARHRGANTGELFF
TRBJ2-7,.,TRBV10-3,.,TGTGCCATCAAGGGAGGGGGGAGCTCCTACGAGCAGTACTTC,CAIKGGGSSYEQYF
TRBJ1-1,.,TRBV18,TRBD1,TGTGCCAGCTCACCCGTGACAGGGATGACTGAAGCTTTCTTT,CASSPVTGMTEAFF
TRBJ1-3,.,TRBV2,.,TGTGCCAGCAGTCTTTCCCGACAGACAGGAAACACCATATATTTT,CASSLSRQTGNTIYF
TRBJ2-3,.,TRBV10-1,TRBD1,TGCGCCAGCAGTCCGGGACAGGGATCAGATACGCAGTATTTT,CASSPGQGSDTQYF
TRBJ2-7,.,TRBV29-1,.,TGCAGCGTTGAAGATGGTCGGACAGACTTGGGAGAGCAGTACTTC,CSVEDGRTDLGEQYF
TRBJ2-3,.,TRBV18,TRBD1,TGTGCCAGCTCACCAGATAACAGGGGGCTTAGCACAGATACGCAGTATTTT,CASSPDNRGLSTDTQYF
TRBJ1-5,.,TRBV6-5,TRBD1,TGTGCCAGCAAGGGCGGGACAGTTAGCAATCAGCCCCAGCATTTT,CASKGGTVSNQPQHF
TRBJ1-5,.,TRBV19,TRBD1,TGTGCCAGTAGTACTCATTCCGGGACAGGCAGGAACCAGCCCCAGCATTTT,CASSTHSGTGRNQPQHF
TRBJ1-1,.,TRBV11-2,TRBD1,TGTGCCAGCAGTCCAGACAGGGGATACACTGAAGCTTTCTTT,CASSPDRGYTEAFF
TRBJ1-1,.,TRBV5-1,TRBD1,TGCGCCAGCAGCTTGGTAACAGGGGGCCCCACTGAAGCTTTCTTT,CASSLVTGGPTEAFF
TRBJ2-5,.,TRBV11-2,TRBD1,TGTGCCAGCAGCCCCAGGGGGCAGGAGACCCAGTACTTC,CASSPRGQETQYF
TRBJ2-1,.,TRBV7-9,.,TGTGCCAGCAGCTTAGTCTTGGAGGGCCTCAATGAGCAGTTCTTC,CASSLVLEGLNEQFF
TRBJ2-7,.,TRBV6-5,TRBD1,TGTGCCAGCAGTTACTCAGGGGGCGTTTCCTACGAGCAGTACTTC,CASSYSGGVSYEQYF
TRBJ1-5,.,TRBV10-3,.,TGTGCCGTAAACCGGGAGGAAAATCAGCCCCAGCATTTT,CAVNREENQPQHF
TRBJ1-2,.,TRBV14,.,TGTGCCAGCAGCCAAGCGGTCTGGTCGAACTATGGCTACACCTTC,CASSQAVWSNYGYTF
TRBJ2-6,few,TRBV10-3,TRBD2,TGTGCCATCAGTGAGCGGGGGGGATCTGGATCTGGGGCCAACGTCCTGACTTTC,CAISERGGSGSGANVLTF
TRBJ2-7,.,TRBV6-1,TRBD1,TGTGCCAGCAGTGAGAGACCGGGACAGCGTTCCTACGAGCAGTACTTC,CASSERPGQRSYEQYF
TRBJ1-3,once,TRBV5-1,.,TGCGCCAGCAGCTTGCAAGGCAGGGAATCTGGAAACACCATATATTTT,CASSLQGRESGNTIYF
TRBJ2-1,once,TRBV4-2,TRBD2,TGTGCCAGCAGCCAAGTGCTAGCGGACTACAATGAGCAGTTCTTC,CASSQVLADYNEQFF
TRBJ1-2,.,TRBV6-5,.,TGTGCCAGCAGGTCGGACAAGACTTTCTATGGCTACACCTTC,CASRSDKTFYGYTF
TRBJ2-6,large,TRBV11-2,TRBD2,TGTGCCAGCAGCTTACGCGGGAGCCCCTCTGGGGCCAACGTCCTGACTTTC,CASSLRGSPSGANVLTF
TRBJ1-1,.,TRBV10-3,.,TGTGCCATCAGTGAGGTCCCGAGGGCTGAAGCTTTCTTT,CAISEVPRAEAFF
TRBJ2-2,.,TRBV2,TRBD1,TGTGCCAGCCACTCCGGGACAGGGGGCACCGGGGAGCTGTTTTTT,CASHSGTGGTGELFF
TRBJ1-4,.,TRBV6-5,.,TGTGCCAGCAGTTACGAGACAGCTAATAATGAAAAACTGTTTTTT,CASSYETANNEKLFF
TRBJ2-4,.,TRBV7-2,.,TGTGCCAGCAGCCTCGGGAAGAGGGAAATTCAGTACTTC,CASSLGKREIQYF
TRBJ1-5,few,TRBV2,.,TGTGCCAGCAGTCGAGGGACATGGTGGCCCCAGCATTTT,CASSRGTWWPQHF
TRBJ2-5,.,TRBV5-1,.,TGCGCCAGCAGCGGGGGGACAGAAGAGACCCAGTACTTC,CASSGGTEETQYF
TRBJ1-3,.,TRBV14,.,TGTGCCAGCAGCCAAGGTAACGGACACGGAGGAAACACCATATATTTT,CASSQGNGHGGNTIYF
TRBJ1-5,once,TRBV19,TRBD1,TGTGCCAGTAGTATCCCCCGGAGGACAGGGGGGAGCAATCAGCCCCAGCATTTT,CASSIPRRTGGSNQPQHF
TRBJ1-5,few,TRBV27,TRBD1,TGTGCCAGCAGTCGGGACAGTAATCAGCCCCAGCATTTT,CASSRDSNQPQHF
TRBJ2-7,.,TRBV3-1/TRBV3-2,TRBD1,TGTGCCAGCAGCCCTGCCCCGGGACAGGGTACCTACGAGCAGTACTTC,CASSPAPGQGTYEQYF
TRBJ2-7,.,TRBV7-2,TRBD2,TGTGCCAGCAGCTTAGGTCGGGGACTAGGCTACGAGCAGTACTTC,CASSLGRGLGYEQYF
TRBJ2-1,.,TRBV11-2,TRBD1,TGTGCCAGCAGCCTAGGACAGGGCTCCTACAATGAGCAGTTCTTC,CASSLGQGSYNEQFF
TRBJ1-3,.,TRBV19,TRBD1,TGTGCCAGTACCGATACAGGGGAATCTGGAAACACCATATATTTT,CASTDTGESGNTIYF